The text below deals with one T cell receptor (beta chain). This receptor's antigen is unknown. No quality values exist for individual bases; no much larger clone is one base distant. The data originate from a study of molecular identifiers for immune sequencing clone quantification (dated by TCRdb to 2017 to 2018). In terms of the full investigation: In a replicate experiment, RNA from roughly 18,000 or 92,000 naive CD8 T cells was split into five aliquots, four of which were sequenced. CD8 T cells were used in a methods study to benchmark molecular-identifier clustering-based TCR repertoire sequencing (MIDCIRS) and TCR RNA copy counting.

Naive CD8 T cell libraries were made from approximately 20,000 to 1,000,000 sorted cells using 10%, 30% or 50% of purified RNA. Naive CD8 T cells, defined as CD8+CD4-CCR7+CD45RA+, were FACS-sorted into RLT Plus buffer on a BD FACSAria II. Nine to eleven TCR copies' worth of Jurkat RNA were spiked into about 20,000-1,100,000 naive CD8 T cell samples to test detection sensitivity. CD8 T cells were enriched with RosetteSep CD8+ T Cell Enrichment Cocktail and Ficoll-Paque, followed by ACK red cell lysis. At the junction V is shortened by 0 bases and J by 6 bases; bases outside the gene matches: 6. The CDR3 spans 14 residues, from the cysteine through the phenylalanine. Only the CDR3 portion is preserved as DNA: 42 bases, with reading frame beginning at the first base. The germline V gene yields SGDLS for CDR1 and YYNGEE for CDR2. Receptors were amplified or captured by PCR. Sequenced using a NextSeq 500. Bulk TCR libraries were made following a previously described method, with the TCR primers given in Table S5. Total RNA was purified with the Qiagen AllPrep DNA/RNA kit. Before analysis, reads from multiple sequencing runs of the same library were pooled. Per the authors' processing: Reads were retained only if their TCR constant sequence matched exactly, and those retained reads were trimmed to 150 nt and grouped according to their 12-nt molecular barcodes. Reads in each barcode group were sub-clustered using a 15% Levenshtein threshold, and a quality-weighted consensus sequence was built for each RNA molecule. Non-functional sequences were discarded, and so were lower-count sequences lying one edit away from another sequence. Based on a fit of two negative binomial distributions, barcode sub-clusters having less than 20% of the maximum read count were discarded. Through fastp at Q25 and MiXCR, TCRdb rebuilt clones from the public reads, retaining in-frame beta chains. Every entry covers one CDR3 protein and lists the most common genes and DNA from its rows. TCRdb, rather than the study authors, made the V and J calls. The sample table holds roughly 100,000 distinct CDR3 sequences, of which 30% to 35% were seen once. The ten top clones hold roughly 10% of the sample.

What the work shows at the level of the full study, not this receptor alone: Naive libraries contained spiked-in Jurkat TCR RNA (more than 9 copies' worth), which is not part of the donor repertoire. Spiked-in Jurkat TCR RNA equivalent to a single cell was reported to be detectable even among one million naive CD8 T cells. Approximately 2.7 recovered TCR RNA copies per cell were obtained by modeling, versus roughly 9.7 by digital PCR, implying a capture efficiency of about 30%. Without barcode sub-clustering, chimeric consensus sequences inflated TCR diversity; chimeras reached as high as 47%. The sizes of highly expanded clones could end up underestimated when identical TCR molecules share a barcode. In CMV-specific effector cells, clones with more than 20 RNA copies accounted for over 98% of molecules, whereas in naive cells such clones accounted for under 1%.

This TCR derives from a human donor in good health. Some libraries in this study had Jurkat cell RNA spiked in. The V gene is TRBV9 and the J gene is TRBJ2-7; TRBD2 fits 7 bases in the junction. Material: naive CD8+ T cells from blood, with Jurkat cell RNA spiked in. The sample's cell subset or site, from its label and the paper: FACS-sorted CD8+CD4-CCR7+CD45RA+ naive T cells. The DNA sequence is TGTGCCAGCAGCGTAGGTGCGGGAGCCCGCGAGCAGTACTTC. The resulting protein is CASSVGAGAREQYF.